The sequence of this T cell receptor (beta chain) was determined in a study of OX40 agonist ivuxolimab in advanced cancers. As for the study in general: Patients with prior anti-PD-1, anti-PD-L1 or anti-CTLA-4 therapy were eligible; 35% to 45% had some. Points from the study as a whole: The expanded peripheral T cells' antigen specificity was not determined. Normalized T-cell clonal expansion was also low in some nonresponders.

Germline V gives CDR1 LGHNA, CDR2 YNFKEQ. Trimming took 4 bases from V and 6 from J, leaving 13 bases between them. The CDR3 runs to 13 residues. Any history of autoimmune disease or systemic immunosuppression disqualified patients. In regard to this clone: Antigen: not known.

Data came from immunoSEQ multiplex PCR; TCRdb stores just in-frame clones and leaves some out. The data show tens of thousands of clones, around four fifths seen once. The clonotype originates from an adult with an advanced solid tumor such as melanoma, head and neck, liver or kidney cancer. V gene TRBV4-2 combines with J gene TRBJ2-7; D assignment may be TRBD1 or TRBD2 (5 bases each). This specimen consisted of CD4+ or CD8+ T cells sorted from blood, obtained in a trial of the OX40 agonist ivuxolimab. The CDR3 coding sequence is TGTGCCAGCAGCCCATGGGGGAGTGGCGAGCAGTACTTC. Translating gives CASSPWGSGEQYF.